Listed here is a single TCR beta chain. Its matching antigen is unknown. Making the TCR beta cDNA relied on 5'RACE template switching with UMIs. From the 5' RACE reads, TCRdb lists one entry per CDR3 protein and no DNA. The sample table sets out 500,000 to 700,000 distinct CDR3 sequences. These data come from a study of T cells expressing NK-cell markers. The CDR3 covers 18 residues. Findings and limits, study-wide: The share of CD8+ T cells held by dominant NKG2C+ clonotypes was about 1.0-7.5% in roughly 6 donors.

This TCR was recovered from a man between 18 and 29 years old in good health. The sample comprised blood T cells: a sorted CD56 or NKG2C T cell subset, CD4+ or CD8+ T cells, or bulk PBMC T cells (not recorded which). The chain combines TRBV12-3 or TRBV12-4 with TRBJ2-5; checking the TCRdb D call of TRBD2 is not possible without DNA. CDR3 in amino acids: CASKKGLAGELSGETQYF.